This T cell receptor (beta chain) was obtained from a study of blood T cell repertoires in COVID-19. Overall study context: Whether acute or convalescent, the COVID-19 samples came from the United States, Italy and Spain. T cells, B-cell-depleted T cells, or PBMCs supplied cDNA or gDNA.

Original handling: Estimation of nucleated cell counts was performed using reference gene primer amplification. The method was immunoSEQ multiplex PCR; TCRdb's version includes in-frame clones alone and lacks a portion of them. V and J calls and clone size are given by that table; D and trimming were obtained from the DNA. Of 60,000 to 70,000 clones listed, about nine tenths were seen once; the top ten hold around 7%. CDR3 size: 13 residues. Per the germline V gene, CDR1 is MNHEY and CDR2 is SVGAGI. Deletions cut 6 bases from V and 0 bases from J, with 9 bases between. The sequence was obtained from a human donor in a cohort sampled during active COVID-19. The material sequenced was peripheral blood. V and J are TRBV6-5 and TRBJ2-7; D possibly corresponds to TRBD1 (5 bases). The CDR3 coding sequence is TGTGCCAGCAGGCGTCAGGGCTCCTACGAGCAGTACTTC. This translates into CASRRQGSYEQYF.